The sequence of this T cell receptor (beta chain) was determined in a study of T cells in Graves' hyperthyroidism and ophthalmopathy. V shed 5 bases, J shed 0 bases, and the junction held 1 base outside the gene matches. Per the germline V gene, CDR1 is DFQATT and CDR2 is SNEGSKA (reference sequence). The CDR3 extends over 14 amino acids. TCR beta CDR3 regions were amplified from RNA transcripts. The TCR CDR3 first-round RT-PCR relied on the HTBI primer set. TCRdb passed the multiplex PCR reads through MiXCR, listing each CDR3 protein once. The sample holds hundreds of thousands of distinct CDR3 sequences, 18% seen once. This clonotype has only a few counts.

This receptor was taken from a woman in her forties or fifties with Graves' hyperthyroidism that later progressed to Graves' ophthalmopathy. The chain has TRBV20-1 and TRBJ2-5; 12 nucleotides align to TRBD2. The material sequenced was blood. The CDR3 DNA sequence: TGCAGTGCTCGGACTAGCGGGGACCAAGAGACCCAGTACTTC. Translation: CSARTSGDQETQYF.